The T cell receptor (beta chain) under discussion was sequenced for a study of T-cell reconstitution after alpha-beta-depleted transplantation in children. Study-level results: The study traced high day-60 TCRbeta diversity in some patients to surviving recipient T cells and thymic progenitors. Most T-cell counts and diversity one year after the transplant came from T cells that were newly produced.

In regard to this clonotype: Its antigen is unknown. Just one base apart from a much larger clone, this may be a read error.

TCRbeta library construction was performed incorporating unique molecular identifiers. TCRdb redid the calling of the PCR reads with MiXCR, one entry per CDR3 protein. The sample holds more than 90,000 distinct CDR3 sequences; over 9% are singletons and the top ten take roughly a third. The V end was cut by 4 bases, the J end by 7 bases, with 9 bases between. The CDR3 has 12 amino acids. Germline-derived CDR1 and CDR2 are SGHKS and YYEKEE (reference sequence). The rearrangement joins TRBV5-5 to TRBJ2-1; tentatively, D is TRBD1 or TRBD2 (5 bases each). Source: PBMCs, taken before TCRalphabeta/CD19-depleted stem cell transplant. This sequence originates from a boy younger than 10 with acute lymphoblastic leukemia, due to receive a stem cell transplant. The CDR3 is CASSPGTNEQFF. The CDR3 DNA reads as TGTGCCAGCAGCCCAGGGACGAATGAGCAGTTCTTC.